The following is a T cell receptor beta chain sequence with its context. Time point of the sample: pre-sensitization, week 0. Treatment indicated: therapeutic diphenylcyclopropenone sensitization with weekly scalp DPC. Total RNA was isolated from whole blood that had not been fractionated. Germline CDR1 reads LGHDT; CDR2 reads YNNKEL (reference sequence). CDR3 length: 14 amino acids. Trimming removed 7 bases from V and 6 bases from J; junction bases left unmatched: 3. The sample is drawn from a study of human T cells and chemical hapten exposure. TCRdb used MiXCR to reprocess the RACE reads, holding one entry per CDR3 protein. The sample comprises about 80,000 distinct CDR3 sequences, 11% to 15% of which are singletons, and roughly 4.6% rests with the top ten.

This receptor was taken from a woman aged 45-65 years with alopecia areata. Some clones in this sample may be carry-over from other donors' samples. The J gene is TRBJ2-3, the V gene TRBV3-1; 14 nucleotides line up with TRBD2. Sample: whole blood, taken in connection with sensitization to the hapten diphenylcyclopropenone (DPC). In DNA form, the CDR3 reads TGTGCCAGCATGCGGACTAGCGGGGGGGATACGCAGTATTTT. Protein: CASMRTSGGDTQYF.